This TCR beta chain was obtained from a study of CD8+ T cells in alopecia areata. Overall study results and limits: Patients displayed less clarity in TCR sharing than mice, a finding possibly related to HLA.

The sequencing template was cDNA reverse transcribed from extracted RNA. Using immunoSEQ multiplex PCR, the repertoire was profiled, and TCRdb retains in-frame clones only, with some absent. The sample includes roughly 250,000 clones, 67% of them seen just once. As concerns this clone: Its antigen is currently unknown.

Germline-derived CDR1 and CDR2 are SGHDT and YYEEEE. This CDR3 spans 14 amino acids. Trimming cost V 4 bases and J 2 bases, with 13 bases left between them. This rearrangement joins TRBV5-6 to TRBJ2-7, with no clear D. The sample in question was CD4+ T cells sorted from blood, obtained at week 0. This clonotype was obtained from a human donor with alopecia areata. Here the CDR3 DNA reads TGTGCCAGCAGCCCCGTCCAGGCCGCCTACGAGCAGTACTTC. It encodes CASSPVQAAYEQYF.